This T cell receptor (beta chain) is from a study of identical twins. Points from the study as a whole: For cord blood, abundant beta clonotypes had fewer insertions, unlike memory repertoires, which showed none. Invariant cells of the MAIT and iNKT types might have partly distorted the zero-insertion analyses.

Trimming stripped 5 bases from V and 7 bases from J, with 15 bases between. Germline V gene sequence: CDR1 LGHNT, CDR2 FRNRAP. This CDR3 is 14 amino acids long. Details on this clonotype: Its matching antigen is unknown.

Unique molecular identifiers were present on cDNA, and template switching added a universal primer site. TCRdb passed the 5' RACE reads through MiXCR, listing each CDR3 protein once. The top ten clones hold 5.4% of a sample with fewer than 250,000 distinct CDR3 sequences, 6% to 8% of them seen once. These data were likewise used in another study, on yellow fever vaccine responses in identical twins.

The sample comprised CD8+ T cells sorted from blood. This clonotype originated in a woman in her late teens or twenties in good health. The gene calls are TRBV12-5 and TRBJ2-1; no definite D call. CDR3 nucleotide sequence: TGTGCTAGTGGTCCTTGGCCTTACATAAATGAGCAGTTCTTC. Translated, it gives CASGPWPYINEQFF.